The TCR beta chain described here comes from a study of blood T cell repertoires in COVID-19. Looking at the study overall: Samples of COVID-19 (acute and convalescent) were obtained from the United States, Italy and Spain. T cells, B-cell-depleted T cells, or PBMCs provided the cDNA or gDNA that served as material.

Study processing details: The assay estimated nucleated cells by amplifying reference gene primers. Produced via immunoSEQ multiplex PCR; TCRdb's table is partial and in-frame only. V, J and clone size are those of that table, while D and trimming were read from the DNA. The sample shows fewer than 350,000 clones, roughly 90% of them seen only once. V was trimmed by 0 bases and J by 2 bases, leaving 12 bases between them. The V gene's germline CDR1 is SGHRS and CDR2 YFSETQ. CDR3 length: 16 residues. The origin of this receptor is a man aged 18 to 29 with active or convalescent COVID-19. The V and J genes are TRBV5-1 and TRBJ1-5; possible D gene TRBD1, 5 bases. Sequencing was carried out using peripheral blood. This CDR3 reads CASSLGEGSGNQPQHF. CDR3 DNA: TGCGCCAGCAGCTTGGGGGAGGGGTCTGGCAATCAGCCCCAGCATTTT.